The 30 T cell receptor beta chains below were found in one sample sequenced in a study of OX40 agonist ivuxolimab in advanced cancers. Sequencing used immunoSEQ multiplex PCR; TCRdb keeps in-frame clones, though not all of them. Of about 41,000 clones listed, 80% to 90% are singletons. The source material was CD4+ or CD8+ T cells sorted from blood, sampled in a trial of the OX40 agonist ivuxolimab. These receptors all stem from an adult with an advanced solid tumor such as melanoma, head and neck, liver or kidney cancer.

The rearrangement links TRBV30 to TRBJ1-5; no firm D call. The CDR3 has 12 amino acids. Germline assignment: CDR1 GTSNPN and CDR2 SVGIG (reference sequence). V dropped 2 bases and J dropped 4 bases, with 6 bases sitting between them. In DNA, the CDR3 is TGTGCCTGGAGTTGGGAGAATCAGCCCCAGCATTTT. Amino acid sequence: CAWSWENQPQHF.

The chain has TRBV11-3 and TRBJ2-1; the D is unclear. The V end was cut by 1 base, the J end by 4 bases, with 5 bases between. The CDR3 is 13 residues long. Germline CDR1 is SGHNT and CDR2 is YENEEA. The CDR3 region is CASSLVTYNEQFF. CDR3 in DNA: TGTGCCAGCAGCTTAGTAACGTACAATGAGCAGTTCTTC.

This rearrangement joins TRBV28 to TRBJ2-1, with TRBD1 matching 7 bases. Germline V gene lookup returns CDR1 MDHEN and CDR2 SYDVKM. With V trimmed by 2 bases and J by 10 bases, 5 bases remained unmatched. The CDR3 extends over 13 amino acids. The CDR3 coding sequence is TGTGCCAGCAGTTTACCCACAGGGGTAGAGCAGTTCTTC. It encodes CASSLPTGVEQFF.

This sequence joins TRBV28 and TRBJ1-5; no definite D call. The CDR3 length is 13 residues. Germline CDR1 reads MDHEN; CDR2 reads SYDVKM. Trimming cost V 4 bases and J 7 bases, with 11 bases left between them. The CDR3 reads CASSSSGRQPQHF. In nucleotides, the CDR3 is TGTGCCAGCAGTTCCTCTGGGAGGCAGCCCCAGCATTTT.

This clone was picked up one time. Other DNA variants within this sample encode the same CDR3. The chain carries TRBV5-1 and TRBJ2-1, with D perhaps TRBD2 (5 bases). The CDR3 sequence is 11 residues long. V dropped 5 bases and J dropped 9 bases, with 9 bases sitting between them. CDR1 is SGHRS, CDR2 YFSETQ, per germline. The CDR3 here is CASRLASEQFF. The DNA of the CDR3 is TGCGCCAGCAGGCTAGCTAGTGAGCAGTTCTTC.

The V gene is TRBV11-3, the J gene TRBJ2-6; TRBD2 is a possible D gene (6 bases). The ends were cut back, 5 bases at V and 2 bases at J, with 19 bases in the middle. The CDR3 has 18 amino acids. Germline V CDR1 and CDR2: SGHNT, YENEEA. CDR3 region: CASSVMGGAAPGANVLTF. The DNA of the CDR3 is TGTGCCAGCAGCGTGATGGGGGGAGCAGCTCCTGGGGCCAACGTCCTGACTTTC.

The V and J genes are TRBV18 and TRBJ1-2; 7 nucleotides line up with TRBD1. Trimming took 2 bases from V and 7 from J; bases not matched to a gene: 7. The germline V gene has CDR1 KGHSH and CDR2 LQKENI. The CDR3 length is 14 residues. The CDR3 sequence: CASSPGAGGSGYTF. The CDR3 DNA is TGTGCCAGCTCACCAGGGGCAGGGGGATCTGGCTACACCTTC.

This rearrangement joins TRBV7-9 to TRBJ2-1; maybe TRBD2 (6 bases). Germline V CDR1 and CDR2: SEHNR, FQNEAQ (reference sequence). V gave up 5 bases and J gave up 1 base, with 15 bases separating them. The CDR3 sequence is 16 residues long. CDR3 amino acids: CASSRLAVYSYNEQFF. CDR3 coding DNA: TGTGCCAGCAGCCGGTTAGCGGTCTATTCCTACAATGAGCAGTTCTTC.

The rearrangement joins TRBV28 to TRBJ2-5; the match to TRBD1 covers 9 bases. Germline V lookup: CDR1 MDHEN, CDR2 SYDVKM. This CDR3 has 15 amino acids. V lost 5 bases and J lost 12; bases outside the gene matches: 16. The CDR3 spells CASSAQWITGGSEYF. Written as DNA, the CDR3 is TGTGCCAGCAGTGCCCAATGGATCACAGGGGGCTCGGAGTACTTC.

The CDR3 loop is CASSLVLETYEQYF. Here the CDR3 DNA reads TGTGCCAGCAGCTTAGTTCTCGAGACCTACGAGCAGTACTTC. V gene TRBV11-3 combines with J gene TRBJ2-7; D ambiguous. The CDR3 contains 14 residues. V was pared by 1 base and J by 2 bases, with 9 bases between. The germline V gene has CDR1 SGHNT and CDR2 YENEEA.

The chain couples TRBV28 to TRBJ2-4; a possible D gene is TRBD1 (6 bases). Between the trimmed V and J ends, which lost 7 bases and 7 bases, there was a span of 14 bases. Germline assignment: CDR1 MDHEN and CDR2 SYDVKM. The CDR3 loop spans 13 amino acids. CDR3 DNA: TGTGCCAGCACCAAACAGGGTTTGAACATTCAGTACTTC. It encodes CASTKQGLNIQYF.

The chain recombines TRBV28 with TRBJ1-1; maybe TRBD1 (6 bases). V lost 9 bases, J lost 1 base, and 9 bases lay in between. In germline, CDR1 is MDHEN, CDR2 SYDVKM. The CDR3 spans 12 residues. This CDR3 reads CASSGANTEAFF. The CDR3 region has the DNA TGTGCCAGTTCGGGGGCGAACACTGAAGCTTTCTTT.

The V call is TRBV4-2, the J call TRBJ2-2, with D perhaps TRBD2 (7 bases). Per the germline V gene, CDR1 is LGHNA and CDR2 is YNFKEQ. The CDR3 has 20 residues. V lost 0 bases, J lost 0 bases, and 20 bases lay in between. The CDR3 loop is CASSQDRGGGPSANTGELFF. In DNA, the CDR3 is TGTGCCAGCAGCCAAGATAGGGGAGGGGGACCCTCAGCGAACACCGGGGAGCTGTTTTTT.

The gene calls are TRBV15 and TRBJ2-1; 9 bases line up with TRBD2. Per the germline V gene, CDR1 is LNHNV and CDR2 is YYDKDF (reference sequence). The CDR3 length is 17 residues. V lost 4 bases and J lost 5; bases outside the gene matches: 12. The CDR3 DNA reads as TGTGCCACCAGCACCCGAATGGCGGGAGGGAGACACAATGAGCAGTTCTTC. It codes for CATSTRMAGGRHNEQFF.

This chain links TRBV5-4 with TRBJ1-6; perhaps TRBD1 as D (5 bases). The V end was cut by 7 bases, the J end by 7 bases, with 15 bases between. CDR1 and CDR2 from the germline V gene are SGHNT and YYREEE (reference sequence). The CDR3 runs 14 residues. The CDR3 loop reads CASSQRGGNSPLHF. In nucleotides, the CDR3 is TGTGCCAGCTCCCAGCGGGGGGGGAATTCACCCCTCCACTTT.

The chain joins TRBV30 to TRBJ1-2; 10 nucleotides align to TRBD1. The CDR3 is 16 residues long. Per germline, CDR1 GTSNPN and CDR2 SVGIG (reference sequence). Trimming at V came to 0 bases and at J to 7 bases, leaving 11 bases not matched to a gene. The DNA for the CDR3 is TGTGCCTGGAGTGTGCAGGACAGGGGGATAGTGGGTGGCTACACCTTC. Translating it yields CAWSVQDRGIVGGYTF. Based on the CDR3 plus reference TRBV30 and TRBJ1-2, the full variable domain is SQTIHQWPATLVQPVGSPLSLECTVEGTSNPNLYWYRQAAGRGLQLLFYSVGIGQISSEVPQNLSASRPQDRQFILSSKKLLLSDSGFYLCAWSVQDRGIVGGYTFGSGTRLTVV.

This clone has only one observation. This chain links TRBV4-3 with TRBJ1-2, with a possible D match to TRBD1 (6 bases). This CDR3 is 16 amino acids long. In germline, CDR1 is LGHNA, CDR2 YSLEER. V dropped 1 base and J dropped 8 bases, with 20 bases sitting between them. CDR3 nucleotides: TGCGCCAGCAGCCAAGCTCTCACGCAGGGGCGGAGGGGCTACACCTTC. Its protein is CASSQALTQGRRGYTF.

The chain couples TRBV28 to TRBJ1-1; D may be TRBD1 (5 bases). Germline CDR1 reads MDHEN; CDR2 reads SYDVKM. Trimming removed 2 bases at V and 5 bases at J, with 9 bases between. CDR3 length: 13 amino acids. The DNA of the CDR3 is TGTGCCAGCAGTTTAAGGGGTTTGACTGAAGCTTTCTTT. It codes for CASSLRGLTEAFF.

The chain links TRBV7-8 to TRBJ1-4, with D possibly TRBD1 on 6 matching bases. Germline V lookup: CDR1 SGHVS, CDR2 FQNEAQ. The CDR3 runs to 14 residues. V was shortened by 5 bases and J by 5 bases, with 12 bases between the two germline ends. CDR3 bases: TGTGCCAGCAGCCCAGGGGCTTTGAATGAAAAACTGTTTTTT. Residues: CASSPGALNEKLFF.

The CDR3: CASGASGGHYNEQFF. DNA for the CDR3: TGTGCTAGTGGTGCCTCAGGGGGCCACTACAATGAGCAGTTCTTC. The V gene is TRBV12-5, the J gene TRBJ2-1; 8 positions agree with TRBD1. In germline, CDR1 is LGHNT, CDR2 FRNRAP. The CDR3 spans 15 residues. Trimming at V came to 5 bases and at J to 3 bases, leaving 6 bases not matched to a gene.

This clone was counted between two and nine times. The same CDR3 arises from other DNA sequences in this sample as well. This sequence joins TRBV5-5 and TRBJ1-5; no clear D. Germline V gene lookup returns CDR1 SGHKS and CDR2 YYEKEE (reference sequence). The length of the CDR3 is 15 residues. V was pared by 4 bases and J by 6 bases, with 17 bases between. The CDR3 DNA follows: TGTGCCAGCAGCCCCCTCCCACAAGGATTTCAGCCCCAGCATTTT. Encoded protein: CASSPLPQGFQPQHF.

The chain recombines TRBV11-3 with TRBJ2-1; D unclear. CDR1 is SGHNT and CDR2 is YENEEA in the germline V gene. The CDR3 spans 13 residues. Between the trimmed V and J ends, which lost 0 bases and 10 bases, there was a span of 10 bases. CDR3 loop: CASSLEWSNEQFF. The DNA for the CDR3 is TGTGCCAGCAGCTTAGAGTGGAGTAACGAGCAGTTCTTC.

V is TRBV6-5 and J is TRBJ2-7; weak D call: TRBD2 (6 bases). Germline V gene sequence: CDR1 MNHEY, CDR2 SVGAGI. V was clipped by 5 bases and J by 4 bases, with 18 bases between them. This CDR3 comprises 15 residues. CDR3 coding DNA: TGTGCCAGCAGTCCCAACTCCGGGAGATTGTACGAGCAGTACTTC. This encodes CASSPNSGRLYEQYF.

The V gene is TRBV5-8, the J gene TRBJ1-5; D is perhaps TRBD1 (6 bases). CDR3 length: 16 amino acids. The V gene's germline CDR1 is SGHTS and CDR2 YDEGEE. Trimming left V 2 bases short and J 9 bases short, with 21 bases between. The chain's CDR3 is CASSFPKQGPFRPQHF. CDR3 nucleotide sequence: TGTGCCAGCAGCTTCCCTAAACAGGGCCCCTTTCGGCCCCAGCATTTT.

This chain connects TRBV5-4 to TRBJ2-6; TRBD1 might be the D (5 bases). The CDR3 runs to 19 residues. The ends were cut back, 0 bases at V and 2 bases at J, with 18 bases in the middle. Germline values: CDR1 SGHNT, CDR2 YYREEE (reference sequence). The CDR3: CASSLGTSGLRAGANVLTF. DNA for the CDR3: TGTGCCAGCAGCTTGGGGACATCAGGGCTTCGGGCTGGGGCCAACGTCCTGACTTTC.

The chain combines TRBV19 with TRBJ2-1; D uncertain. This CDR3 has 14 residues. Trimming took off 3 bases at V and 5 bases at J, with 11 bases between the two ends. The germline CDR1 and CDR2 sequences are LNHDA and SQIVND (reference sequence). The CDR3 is CASSINRVNNEQFF. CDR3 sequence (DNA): TGTGCCAGTAGTATTAATAGGGTTAACAATGAGCAGTTCTTC. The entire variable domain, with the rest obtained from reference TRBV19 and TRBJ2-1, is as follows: DGGITQSPKYLFRKEGQNVTLSCEQNLNHDAMYWYRQDPGQGLRLIYYSQIVNDFQKGDIAEGYSVSREKKESFPLTVTSAQKNPTAFYLCASSINRVNNEQFFGPGTRLTVL.

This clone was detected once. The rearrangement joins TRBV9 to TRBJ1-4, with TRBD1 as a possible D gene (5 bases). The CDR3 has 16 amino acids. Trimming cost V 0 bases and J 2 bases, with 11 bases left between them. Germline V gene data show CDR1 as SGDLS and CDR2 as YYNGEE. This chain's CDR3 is CASSVASGRTNEKLFF. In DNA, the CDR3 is TGTGCCAGCAGCGTAGCCTCAGGGCGCACTAATGAAAAACTGTTTTTT.

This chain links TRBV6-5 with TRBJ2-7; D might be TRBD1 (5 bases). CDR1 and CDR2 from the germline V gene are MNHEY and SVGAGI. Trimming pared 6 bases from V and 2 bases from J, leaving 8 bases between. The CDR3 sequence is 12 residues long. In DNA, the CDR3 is TGTGCCAGCAGCAGGGCCCCCTACGAGCAGTACTTC. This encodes CASSRAPYEQYF.

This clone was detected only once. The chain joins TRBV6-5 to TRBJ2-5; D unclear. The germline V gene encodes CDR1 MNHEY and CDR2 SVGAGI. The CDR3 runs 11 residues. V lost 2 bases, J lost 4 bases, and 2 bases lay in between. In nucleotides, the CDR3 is TGTGCCAGCAGTTACCGAGAGACCCAGTACTTC. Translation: CASSYRETQYF.

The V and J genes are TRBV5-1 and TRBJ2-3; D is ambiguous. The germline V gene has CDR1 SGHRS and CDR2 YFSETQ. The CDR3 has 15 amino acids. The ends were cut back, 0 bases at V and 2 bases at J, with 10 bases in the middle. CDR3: CASSLEGYNTDTQYF. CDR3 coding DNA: TGCGCCAGCAGCTTGGAAGGATACAACACAGATACGCAGTATTTT.